This T cell receptor (beta chain) was sequenced for a study of identical twins. This clonotype has a handful of counts. TCRdb ran MiXCR on the 5' RACE reads and lists one entry per CDR3 protein. The sample has roughly 720,000 distinct CDR3 sequences, 15% to 20% seen once. CDR3 length equals 15 residues. Germline values: CDR1 SQVTM, CDR2 ANQGSEA. The V gene end was trimmed by 8 bases and the J gene end by 4 bases; junction bases not matched to a gene: 7. This sample was shared with a second study, whose subject was T cells expressing NK-cell markers.

The chain is built from TRBV29-1 and TRBJ2-5; 16 bases align to TRBD2. The specimen sequenced was PBMCs. This clonotype was obtained from a young woman in good health. CDR3 sequence (DNA): TGCAGCTCGGGACTAGCGGGGGGGCTCTTAGAGACCCAGTACTTC. Amino acid sequence: CSSGLAGGLLETQYF.